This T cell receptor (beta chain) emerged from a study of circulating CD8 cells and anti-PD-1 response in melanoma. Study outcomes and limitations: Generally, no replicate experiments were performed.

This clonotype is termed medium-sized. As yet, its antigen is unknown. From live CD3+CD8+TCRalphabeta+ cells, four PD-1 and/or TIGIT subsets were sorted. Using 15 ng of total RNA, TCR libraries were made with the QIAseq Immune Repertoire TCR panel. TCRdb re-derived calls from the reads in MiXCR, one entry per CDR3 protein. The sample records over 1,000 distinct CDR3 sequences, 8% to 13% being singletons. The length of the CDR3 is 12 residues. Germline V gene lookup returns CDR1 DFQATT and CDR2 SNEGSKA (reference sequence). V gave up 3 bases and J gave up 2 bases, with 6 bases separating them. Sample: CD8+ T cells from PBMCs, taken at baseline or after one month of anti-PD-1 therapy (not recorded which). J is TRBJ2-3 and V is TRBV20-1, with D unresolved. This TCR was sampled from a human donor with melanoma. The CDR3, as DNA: TGCAGTGCTAGGTCCTTCACAGATACGCAGTATTTT. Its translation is CSARSFTDTQYF.